These 20 T cell receptor beta chains share one sample of origin, sequenced in a study of circulating and synovial CD4+ cells in juvenile arthritis (dated by TCRdb to the mid-2010s). Preparation of the library involved the immunoSEQ multiplex PCR assay. TCRdb holds this immuneACCESS table with in-frame rearrangements only. Some clones are missing; in checked studies, unresolved V genes explain under half, and the rest has no known cause. Present in this sample are over 30,000 clones, around 95% of which were seen just once. Roughly 0.7% of the sample comes from the top ten. Sequences were obtained from CD4+ T cells from blood. The receptors were gathered from a human donor with juvenile idiopathic arthritis.

This clone appeared a single time. This chain uses TRBV12-2 with TRBJ2-1; the DNA was not compared with TRBD2, the D call given in the table. TRBV12-2 is deemed a pseudogene. The CDR3 contains 17 residues. The DNA of the CDR3 is TGTGCAAGTCGCTTAGCGCCGTATAGGGGGGGGCCAGATGAGCAGTTCTTC. Its translation: CASRLAPYRGGPDEQFF.

The rearrangement uses TRBV7-2 and TRBJ2-7; TRBD1 matches 8 bases. V gave up 5 bases and J gave up 3 bases; unmatched junction bases: 9. CDR1 is SGHTA and CDR2 is FQGNSA in the germline V gene. The CDR3 runs to 15 residues. As DNA, the CDR3 is TGTGCCAGCAGCCCAACCGCTGGACAGGGCTACGAGCAGTACTTC. Translation gives CASSPTAGQGYEQYF.

This chain joins TRBV7-2 and TRBJ2-7, with D possibly TRBD2 on 5 matching bases. Per germline, CDR1 SGHTA and CDR2 FQGNSA. V was trimmed by 1 base and J by 1 base, leaving 8 bases between them. The CDR3 consists of 14 residues. The CDR3 sequence is CASSLGEGSYEQYF. CDR3 sequence (DNA): TGTGCCAGCAGCTTAGGTGAGGGATCCTACGAGCAGTACTTC.

This clone has a single count. The junction departs from germline at one end; a sequencing error may be responsible. Additional DNA sequences in this sample encode the identical CDR3. The chain has TRBV2 and TRBJ1-3; 7 positions match TRBD1. This CDR3 comprises 14 residues. Germline V gene lookup returns CDR1 SNHLY and CDR2 FYNNEI. The CDR3 spells CASIGTAIGNTIYF. The CDR3 region has the DNA TGTGCCAGCATTGGGACAGCAATTGGAAACACCATATACTTT.

This clone appeared a single time. At one end the junction does not follow the germline gene, possibly because of a read error. Other DNA sequences in this specimen translate into the identical CDR3. This chain connects TRBV19 to TRBJ1-6; no reliable D call. The V gene's germline CDR1 is LNHDA and CDR2 SQIVND (reference sequence). This CDR3 has 14 amino acids. CDR3: CASSGGSYNSPLHF. The CDR3 region has the DNA TGTGCCAGTAGCGGAGGATCCTATAATTCCCCCCTCCACTTT.

The V gene is TRBV7-3, the J gene TRBJ2-1; 9 bases line up with TRBD2. The germline gives CDR1 SGHTA, CDR2 FQGTGA. V shed 2 bases and J 4 bases; nucleotides not matched to a gene: 6. CDR3 length: 16 residues. Here the CDR3 reads CASSLGAGGPYNEQFF. CDR3 coding DNA: TGTGCCAGCAGCTTAGGTGCGGGGGGGCCTTACAATGAGCAGTTCTTC.

The rearrangement links TRBV11-3 to TRBJ1-6; D call uncertain. This CDR3 comprises 14 residues. Germline V gives CDR1 SGHNT, CDR2 YENEEA. Trimming pared 3 bases from V and 7 bases from J, leaving 10 bases between. For the CDR3, the DNA is TGTGCCAGCAGCTTGAGTTTTCCGAATTCACCCCTCCACTTT. Protein: CASSLSFPNSPLHF.

The CDR3 sequence: CSARDTNTQYF. CDR3 coding DNA: TGCAGTGCTAGAGATACAAATACGCAGTATTTT. The J gene is TRBJ2-3, the V gene TRBV20-1; D gene ambiguous. V shed 0 bases and J shed 7 bases, with 5 bases lying between them. The CDR3 contains 11 residues. Germline V gene data show CDR1 as DFQATT and CDR2 as SNEGSKA (reference sequence).

CDR3 in amino acids: CASSFTGRDQETQYF. The CDR3 DNA is TGCGCCAGCAGCTTCACGGGGCGGGATCAAGAGACCCAGTACTTC. V is TRBV5-1 and J is TRBJ2-5; TRBD2 might be the D (6 bases). In germline, CDR1 is SGHRS, CDR2 YFSETQ. The length of the CDR3 is 15 residues. Between the trimmed V and J ends, which lost 2 bases and 2 bases, there was a span of 13 bases.

This chain links TRBV11-2 with TRBJ2-7; tentative D call: TRBD2 (5 bases). There are 14 residues in the CDR3. With 2 bases removed from V and 2 bases from J, the gap between germline ends came to 10 bases. From germline, CDR1 is SGHAT and CDR2 FQNNGV. The CDR3 sequence is CASSLRRTAYEQYF. CDR3 in DNA: TGTGCCAGCAGCTTAAGGAGGACCGCCTACGAGCAGTACTTC.

V usage is TRBV13 and J usage is TRBJ2-7; perhaps TRBD1 as D (5 bases). Trimming shortened V by 3 bases and J by 0 bases, and 12 bases separated the two germline ends. The V gene's germline CDR1 is PRHDT and CDR2 FYEKMQ (reference sequence). The CDR3 consists of 15 residues. This CDR3 is CASSFRQKNSYEQYF. CDR3 coding DNA: TGTGCCAGCAGCTTCCGACAGAAAAACTCCTACGAGCAGTACTTC.

This chain joins TRBV27 and TRBJ2-3; D is unclear. Germline V lookup: CDR1 MNHEY, CDR2 SMNVEV (reference sequence). The CDR3 contains 13 residues. V gave up 9 bases and J gave up 2 bases, with 12 bases separating them. CDR3 sequence reads: CASSGFPTDTQYF. CDR3 DNA: TGTGCCAGTTCTGGCTTCCCCACAGATACGCAGTATTTT.

The chain links TRBV7-6 to TRBJ1-2, with TRBD1 matching 7 bases. V lost 3 bases and J lost 3; bases outside the gene matches: 4. Germline loops: CDR1 SGHVS, CDR2 FNYEAQ. The CDR3 has 14 amino acids. CDR3 coding DNA: TGTGCCAGCAGCTTCACCGGGACAGACTATGGCTACACCTTC. Amino acids: CASSFTGTDYGYTF. The whole variable domain, filled in from reference TRBV7-6 and TRBJ1-2, reads GAGVSQSPRYKVTKRGQDVALRCDPISGHVSLYWYRQALGQGPEFLTYFNYEAQQDKSGLPNDRFSAERPEGSISTLTIQRTEQRDSAMYRCASSFTGTDYGYTFGSGTRLTVV.

The chain combines TRBV10-3 with TRBJ1-1; D is uncertain. Germline V gives CDR1 ENHRY, CDR2 SYGVKD. The CDR3 spans 12 residues. The germline V and J ends were trimmed by 5 bases and 4 bases, with 8 bases remaining between them. The CDR3 nucleotides read TGTGCCATCAGTCCAGATGGCACTGAAGCTTTCTTT. As protein: CAISPDGTEAFF.

The CDR3 is CASSHRGNTEAFF. DNA for the CDR3: TGTGCCAGCAGCCACAGGGGGAACACTGAAGCTTTCTTT. The chain combines TRBV6-1 with TRBJ1-1; 7 bases are shared with TRBD1. The CDR3 sequence is 13 residues long. Germline assignment: CDR1 MNHNS and CDR2 SASEGT. V was clipped by 6 bases and J by 1 base; unmatched bases: 2.

CDR3 sequence (DNA): TGTGCCAGCAGTCCACTTCCGGGGAATGGAAACACCATATATTTT. It specifies CASSPLPGNGNTIYF. This chain joins TRBV28 and TRBJ1-3; D ambiguous. Germline CDR1 and CDR2: MDHEN and SYDVKM. V lost 5 bases to trimming and J lost 3 bases, with 14 bases between them. This CDR3 comprises 15 residues.

V is TRBV4-3 and J is TRBJ2-3; no reliable D call. The length of the CDR3 is 15 residues. The germline gives CDR1 LGHNA, CDR2 YSLEER. V was clipped by 0 bases and J by 5 bases, with 12 bases between them. CDR3 sequence (DNA): TGCGCCAGCAGCCAAGAAACCCCAGCGTTAGATACGCAGTATTTT. Its translation is CASSQETPALDTQYF.

The chain joins TRBV10-3 to TRBJ2-2, with 8 bases matching TRBD2. Germline CDR1 and CDR2: ENHRY and SYGVKD. V shed 6 bases, J shed 7 bases, and the junction held 7 bases outside the gene matches. CDR3 length equals 14 residues. The CDR3 nucleotides read TGTGCCATCAGCCCGACTAGCGCGATCGGGGAGCTGTTTTTT. This gives the protein CAISPTSAIGELFF.

The rearrangement joins TRBV5-4 to TRBJ2-7; D possibly corresponds to TRBD1 (5 bases). Germline CDR1 is SGHNT and CDR2 is YYREEE (reference sequence). V was clipped by 4 bases and J by 5 bases, with 19 bases between them. This CDR3 comprises 15 residues. The DNA for the CDR3 is TGTGCCAGCAGCCCCGCAGGGTCTCGAGAGCACGAGCAGTACTTC. Its translation: CASSPAGSREHEQYF.

The chain is built from TRBV7-9 and TRBJ2-1; the match to TRBD1 covers 8 bases. Per germline, CDR1 SEHNR and CDR2 FQNEAQ (reference sequence). V lost 4 bases and J lost 9; bases outside the gene matches: 8. This CDR3 is 14 amino acids long. The CDR3 nucleotides are TGTGCCAGCAGCTCGCAGACAGGGGCCGGTGAGCAGTTCTTC. Its translation: CASSSQTGAGEQFF.